One and the same sample provided the 17 T cell receptor beta chains below, sequenced in a study of T cell repertoires in cytomegalovirus infection. These receptors' targets are unknown. Each CDR3 protein gets one entry after TCRdb re-called the reads with MiXCR. There are fewer than 1,000,000 distinct CDR3 sequences in the sample; 25% to 40% occur only once, and about an eighth lies in the top ten. Sample: cultured CD8+ T cells from PBMCs, taken from culture after CMV antigen stimulation. The receptors derive from a human donor in good health (CMV status not recorded). Some clones in this sample may be carry-over from other donors' samples.

In its sample, this clonotype was seen a few times. The chain couples TRBV10-3 to TRBJ2-7; D gene ambiguous. Germline lookup yields CDR1 ENHRY and CDR2 SYGVKD. This CDR3 region has 12 residues. V lost 3 bases and J lost 3, with 6 bases in between. The CDR3 loop reads CAISDHLYEQYV. CDR3 in DNA: TGTGCCATCAGTGACCATCTCTACGAGCAGTACGTC.

The rearrangement joins TRBV6-6 to TRBJ2-3; 11 positions agree with TRBD2. V dropped 1 base and J dropped 1; count of bases not matched to a gene: 4. This CDR3 is built from 17 residues. The germline V gene encodes CDR1 MNHNY and CDR2 SVGAGI (reference sequence). The CDR3, as DNA: TGTGCCAGCAGTTACTTAACTAGCGGGGGACGCACAGATACGCAGTATTTT. Translated: CASSYLTSGGRTDTQYF.

There are a few counts of this clonotype. The chain employs TRBV5-4 and TRBJ2-3; 9 bases are shared with TRBD1. Germline-derived CDR1 and CDR2 are SGHNT and YYREEE (reference sequence). V dropped 3 bases and J dropped 4; count of bases not matched to a gene: 3. The CDR3 runs 14 residues. The CDR3: CASSSHRGPDTQYF. CDR3 DNA: TGTGCCAGCAGCTCCCACAGGGGGCCAGATACGCAGTATTTT.

The V call is TRBV29-1, the J call TRBJ2-1; D uncertain. V was pared by 1 base and J by 0 bases, with 7 bases between. Germline values: CDR1 SQVTM, CDR2 ANQGSEA. This CDR3 is 14 amino acids long. This chain's CDR3 is CSVEGKFSYNEQFF. The CDR3 nucleotides are TGCAGCGTTGAAGGTAAATTCTCCTACAATGAGCAGTTCTTC.

The V and J genes are TRBV6-1 and TRBJ2-2; no reliable D call. The CDR3 spans 14 residues. Germline V lookup: CDR1 MNHNS, CDR2 SASEGT. V dropped 5 bases and J dropped 4 bases, with 11 bases sitting between them. DNA of the CDR3: TGTGCCAGCAGTAAGTACACGATCACCGGGGAGCTGTTTTTT. Translation: CASSKYTITGELFF.

Ten or more counts support this clonotype. This rearrangement joins TRBV7-9 to TRBJ2-2; D not resolved. This CDR3 contains 13 residues. The germline gives CDR1 SEHNR, CDR2 FQNEAQ (reference sequence). Trimming took off 2 bases at V and 1 base at J, with 2 bases between the two ends. DNA of the CDR3: TGTGCCAGCAGCTTAAAGAACACCGGGGAGCTGTTTTTT. Protein sequence: CASSLKNTGELFF. The full variable domain, its missing parts supplied by reference TRBV7-9 and TRBJ2-2, is DTGVSQNPRHKITKRGQNVTFRCDPISEHNRLYWYRQTLGQGPEFLTYFQNEAQLEKSRLLSDRFSAERPKGSFSTLEIQRTEQGDSAMYLCASSLKNTGELFFGEGSRLTVL.

The chain couples TRBV7-9 to TRBJ1-4, with D possibly matching TRBD1 (6 bases). In germline, CDR1 is SEHNR, CDR2 FQNEAQ (reference sequence). The CDR3 covers 17 residues. V was pared by 2 bases and J by 0 bases, with 13 bases between. The CDR3 bases are TGTGCCAGCAGCTTAAATCTAAGACAGGCAACTAATGAAAAACTGTTTTTT. This translates into CASSLNLRQATNEKLFF.

This clonotype was picked up one time. The CDR3 sequence is CSARNGTRNSPLHF. The CDR3 DNA follows: TGCAGTGCCCGCAACGGGACAAGAAATTCACCCCTCCACTTT. The rearrangement uses TRBV20-1 and TRBJ1-6; the D gene is possibly TRBD1 (6 bases). The CDR3 runs to 14 residues. CDR1 is DFQATT, CDR2 SNEGSKA, per germline (reference sequence). Between the trimmed V and J ends, which lost 6 bases and 7 bases, there was a span of 16 bases.

The chain couples TRBV7-9 to TRBJ1-1; D might be TRBD1 (6 bases). The CDR3 is made up of 14 amino acids. Trimming pared 4 bases from V and 5 bases from J, leaving 14 bases between. Germline V lookup: CDR1 SEHNR, CDR2 FQNEAQ (reference sequence). This CDR3 reads CASSSKGGVTEAFF. CDR3 sequence (DNA): TGTGCCAGCAGCTCGAAAGGGGGGGTTACTGAAGCTTTCTTT.

The rearrangement joins TRBV29-1 to TRBJ1-2; 7 bases match TRBD1. The J segment lost 3 bases and the V segment lost 5 bases, leaving 12 bases of the junction unmatched. The CDR3 length is 15 residues. Germline CDR1 and CDR2: SQVTM and ANQGSEA. The CDR3 region is CSVFIYTTGDYGYTF. In DNA form, the CDR3 reads TGCAGCGTTTTCATATACACTACAGGGGACTATGGCTACACCTTC.

This clonotype was seen only a few times. This chain uses TRBV15 with TRBJ2-1; weak D call: TRBD1 (6 bases). V gave up 1 base and J gave up 8 bases, with 12 bases separating them. CDR1 is LNHNV, CDR2 YYDKDF, per germline (reference sequence). There are 14 residues in the CDR3. The CDR3 region is CATSRGGGKHEQFF. DNA of the CDR3: TGTGCCACCAGCAGAGGAGGGGGAAAACATGAGCAGTTCTTC.

This clonotype was seen only once. Germline and junction disagree at one end, which may indicate a read error. V gene TRBV4-1 combines with J gene TRBJ2-7, with a possible D match to TRBD2 (6 bases). CDR3 size: 14 residues. Germline CDR1 MGHRA, CDR2 YSYEKL. CDR3 residues: CANSHSTSSYEQYF. The DNA for the CDR3 is TGCGCCAACAGCCACTCGACTAGTTCCTACGAGCAGTACTTC.

On this clonotype itself: This sequence may be a read error, since a much larger clone differs from it by one base. The conserved closing phenylalanine or tryptophan is absent in this CDR3, likely reflecting a read error. V is TRBV27 and J is TRBJ1-5, with 11 bases that match TRBD1. Trimming removed 2 bases from V and 6 bases from J; junction bases left unmatched: 6. Germline V gene lookup returns CDR1 MNHEY and CDR2 SMNVEV (reference sequence). This CDR3 is 16 amino acids long. The CDR3 protein is CASSLGTGGRGQPQHY. The DNA of the CDR3 is TGTGCCAGCAGTTTAGGGACAGGGGGTAGGGGTCAGCCCCAGCATTAT.

V and J are TRBV18 and TRBJ1-3; D unresolved. Per the germline V gene, CDR1 is KGHSH and CDR2 is LQKENI. The ends were cut back, 6 bases at V and 8 bases at J, with 14 bases in the middle. The CDR3 sequence is 13 residues long. CDR3: CASSGSAVDTIYF. The CDR3 DNA follows: TGTGCCAGCTCCGGGTCGGCGGTCGACACCATATATTTT.

Comments on this clonotype: Sequence at one end of the junction differs from germline and may be a read error. The J gene is TRBJ2-5, the V gene TRBV7-7, with a weak D call TRBD1 (7 bases). Germline CDR1 SSHAT, CDR2 FNYEAQ (reference sequence). The CDR3 length is 13 residues. This CDR3 is CASSFGGQSTQYF. In DNA form, the CDR3 reads TGTGCTAGCAGCTTCGGGGGACAGTCAACCCAGTACTTC. The full variable domain, rest sourced from reference TRBV7-7 and TRBJ2-5, is GAGVSQSPRYKVTKRGQDVTLRCDPISSHATLYWYQQALGQGPEFLTYFNYEAQPDKSGLPSDRFSAERPEGSISTLTIQRTEQRDSAMYRCASSFGGQSTQYFGPGTRLLVL.

This rearrangement joins TRBV10-3 to TRBJ1-5; no definite D call. V was pared by 2 bases and J by 2 bases, with 10 bases between. The CDR3 is 15 amino acids. Germline V CDR1 and CDR2: ENHRY, SYGVKD. DNA of the CDR3: TGTGCCATCAGTGAGGCCGCCCTAGGCAATCAGCCCCAGCATTTT. It codes for CAISEAALGNQPQHF.

This clonotype occurred many times. The genes are TRBV10-3 and TRBJ1-2, with a weak D call TRBD1 (6 bases). Trimming took 6 bases from V and 7 from J, leaving 9 bases between them. CDR3 size: 11 residues. The V gene's germline CDR1 is ENHRY and CDR2 SYGVKD. The CDR3 sequence is CAIRKDSGYTF. In DNA form, the CDR3 reads TGTGCCATCAGGAAGGACAGTGGCTACACCTTC.